Sequencing of this T cell receptor beta chain was carried out in a study of T cells in Graves' hyperthyroidism and ophthalmopathy. Study-level results: Blood held most thyroid clonotypes expanded above 0.001 frequency. The model identified upcoming ophthalmopathy a median about 7.1 months ahead of onset.

In its sample, this clonotype was seen a few times. As yet, its antigen is unknown. Reasons for excluding patients were uncontrolled infection, other autoimmune disease, pregnancy or lactation. Per the germline V gene, CDR1 is MGHRA and CDR2 is YSYEKL. V was clipped by 0 bases and J by 6 bases, with 14 bases between them. The CDR3 is 15 residues long. TCR beta CDR3 regions were amplified from RNA. Primed by the HTBI set, a first-round RT-PCR was run on the TCR CDR3. TCRdb recomputed calls from the multiplex PCR reads with MiXCR, one row per CDR3 protein. The sample has a few hundred thousand distinct CDR3 sequences; less than 20% are singletons.

Material for sequencing was blood. The source of this sequence is a man aged 18 to 30 with Graves' ophthalmopathy. This chain joins TRBV4-1 and TRBJ2-5; tentative D call: TRBD1 (6 bases). The CDR3 DNA follows: TGCGCCAGCAGCCAAGATGAGGCAGGGGCGAAGACCCAGTACTTC. This sequence encodes CASSQDEAGAKTQYF.